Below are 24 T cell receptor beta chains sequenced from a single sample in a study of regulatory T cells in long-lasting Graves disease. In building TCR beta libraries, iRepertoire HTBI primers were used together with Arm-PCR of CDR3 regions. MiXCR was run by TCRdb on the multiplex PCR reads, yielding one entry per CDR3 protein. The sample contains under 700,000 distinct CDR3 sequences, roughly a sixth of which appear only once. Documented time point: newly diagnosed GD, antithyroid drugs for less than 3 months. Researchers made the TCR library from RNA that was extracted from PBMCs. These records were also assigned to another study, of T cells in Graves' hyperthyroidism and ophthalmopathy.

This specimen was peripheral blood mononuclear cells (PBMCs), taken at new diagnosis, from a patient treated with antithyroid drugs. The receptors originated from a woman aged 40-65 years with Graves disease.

CDR3 sequence: CASSQDLAGGAETQYF. For the CDR3, the DNA is TGTGCCAGCAGCCAAGATCTAGCGGGGGGTGCAGAGACCCAGTACTTC. The chain employs TRBV4-2 and TRBJ2-5, with 11 bases matching TRBD2. This CDR3 contains 16 residues. Looked up from germline, CDR1 is LGHNA and CDR2 is YNFKEQ. Trimming at V came to 0 bases and at J to 4 bases, leaving 4 bases not matched to a gene.

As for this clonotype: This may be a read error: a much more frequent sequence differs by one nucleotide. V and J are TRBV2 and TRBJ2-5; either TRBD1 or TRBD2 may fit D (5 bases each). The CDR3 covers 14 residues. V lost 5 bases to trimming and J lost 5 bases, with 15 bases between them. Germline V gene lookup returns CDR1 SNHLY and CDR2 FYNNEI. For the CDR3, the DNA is TGTGCCAGCAGTACCCGACGGGGCGGTGAGACCCAGTACTTC. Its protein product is CASSTRRGGETQYF. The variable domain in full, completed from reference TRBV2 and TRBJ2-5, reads EPEVTQTPSHQVTQMGQEVILRCVPISNHLYFYWYRQILGQKVEFLVSFYNNEISEKSEIFDDQFSVERPDGSNFTLKIRSTKLEDSAMYFCASSTRRGGETQYFGPGTRLLVL.

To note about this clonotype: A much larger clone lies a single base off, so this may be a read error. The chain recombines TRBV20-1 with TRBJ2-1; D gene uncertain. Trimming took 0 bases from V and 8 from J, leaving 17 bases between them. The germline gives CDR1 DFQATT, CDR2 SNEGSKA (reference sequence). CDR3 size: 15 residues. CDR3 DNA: TGCAGTGCTAGAGACTACTTCCCCATTGCGGATGAGCAGTTCTTC. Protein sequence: CSARDYFPIADEQFF.

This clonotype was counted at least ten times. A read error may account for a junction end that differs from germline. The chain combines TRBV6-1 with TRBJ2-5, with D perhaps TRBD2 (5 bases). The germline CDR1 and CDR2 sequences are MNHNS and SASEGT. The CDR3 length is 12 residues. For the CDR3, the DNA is TGTGCCAGCTACCTAGCCCAAGGGACCCAGTACTTC. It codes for CASYLAQGTQYF.

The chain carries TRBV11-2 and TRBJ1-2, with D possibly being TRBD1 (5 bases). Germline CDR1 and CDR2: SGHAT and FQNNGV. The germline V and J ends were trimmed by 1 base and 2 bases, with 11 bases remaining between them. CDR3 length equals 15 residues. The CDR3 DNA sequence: TGTGCCAGCAGCTTAGCGGTCTGGGGGAACTATGGCTACACCTTC. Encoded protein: CASSLAVWGNYGYTF.

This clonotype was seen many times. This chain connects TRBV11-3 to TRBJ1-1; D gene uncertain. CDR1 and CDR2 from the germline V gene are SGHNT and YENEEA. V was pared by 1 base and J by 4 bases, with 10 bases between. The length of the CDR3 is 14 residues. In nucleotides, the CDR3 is TGTGCCAGCAGCTTAGGAGGAACGGGCACTGAAGCTTTCTTT. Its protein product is CASSLGGTGTEAFF.

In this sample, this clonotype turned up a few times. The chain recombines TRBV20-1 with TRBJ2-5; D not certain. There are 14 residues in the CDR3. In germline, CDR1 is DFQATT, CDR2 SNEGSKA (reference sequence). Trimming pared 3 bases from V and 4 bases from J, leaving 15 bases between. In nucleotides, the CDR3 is TGCAGTGCTAGGGCCCCATCCCCCCCAGAGACCCAGTACTTC. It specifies CSARAPSPPETQYF.

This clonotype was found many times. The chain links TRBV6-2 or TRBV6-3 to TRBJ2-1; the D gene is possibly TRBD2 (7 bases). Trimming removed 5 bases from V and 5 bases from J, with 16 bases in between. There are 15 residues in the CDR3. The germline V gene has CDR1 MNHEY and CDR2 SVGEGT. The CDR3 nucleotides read TGTGCCAGCAGTGGGGGGCGCGGGGGTCACAATGAGCAGTTCTTC. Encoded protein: CASSGGRGGHNEQFF.

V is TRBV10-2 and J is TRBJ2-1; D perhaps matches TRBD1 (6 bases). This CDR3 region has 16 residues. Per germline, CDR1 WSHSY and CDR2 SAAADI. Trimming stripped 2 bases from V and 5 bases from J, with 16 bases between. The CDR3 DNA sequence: TGCGCCAGCAGTGAGGTAGGCACAGGGCTACACAATGAGCAGTTCTTC. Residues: CASSEVGTGLHNEQFF.

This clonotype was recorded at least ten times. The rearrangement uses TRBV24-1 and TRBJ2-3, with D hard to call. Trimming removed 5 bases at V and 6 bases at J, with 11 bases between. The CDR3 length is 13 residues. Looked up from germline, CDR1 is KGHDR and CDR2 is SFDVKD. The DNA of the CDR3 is TGTGCCACCAGTGTCTTCGTGGGTGATACGCAGTATTTT. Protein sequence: CATSVFVGDTQYF.

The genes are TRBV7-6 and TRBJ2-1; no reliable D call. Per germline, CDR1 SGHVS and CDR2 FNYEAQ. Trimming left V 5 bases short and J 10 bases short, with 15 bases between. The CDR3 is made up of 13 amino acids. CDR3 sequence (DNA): TGTGCCAGCAGCGCACAGCCAGCCCGAGAGCAGTTCTTC. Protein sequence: CASSAQPAREQFF.

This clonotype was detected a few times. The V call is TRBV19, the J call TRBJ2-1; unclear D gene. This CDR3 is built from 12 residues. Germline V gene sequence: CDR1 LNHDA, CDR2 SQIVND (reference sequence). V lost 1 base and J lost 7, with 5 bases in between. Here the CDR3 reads CASSIGGNEQFF. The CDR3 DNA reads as TGTGCCAGTAGTATAGGTGGGAATGAGCAGTTCTTC.

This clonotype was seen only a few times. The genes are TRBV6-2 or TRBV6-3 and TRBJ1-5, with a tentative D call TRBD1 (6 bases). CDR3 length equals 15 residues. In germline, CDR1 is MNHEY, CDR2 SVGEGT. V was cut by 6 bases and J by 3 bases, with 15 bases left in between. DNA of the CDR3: TGTGCCAGCAGCGAAAACAGGGACTACAATCAGCCCCAGCATTTT. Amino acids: CASSENRDYNQPQHF.

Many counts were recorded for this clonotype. CDR3 loop: CASSLGVVAGWGETQYF. CDR3 DNA sequence: TGTGCCAGCAGCTTAGGGGTGGTAGCGGGGTGGGGGGAGACCCAGTACTTC. This chain links TRBV7-2 with TRBJ2-5; TRBD2 matches at 8 bases. Trimming cost V 1 base and J 5 bases; bases outside gene matches: 12. The V gene's germline CDR1 is SGHTA and CDR2 FQGNSA. The CDR3 runs to 17 residues.

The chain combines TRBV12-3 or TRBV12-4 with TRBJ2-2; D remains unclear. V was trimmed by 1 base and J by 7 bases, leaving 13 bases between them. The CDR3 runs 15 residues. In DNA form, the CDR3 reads TGTGCCAGCAGTTTAGTTTCGAGGCTTCACGGGGAGCTGTTTTTT. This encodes CASSLVSRLHGELFF.

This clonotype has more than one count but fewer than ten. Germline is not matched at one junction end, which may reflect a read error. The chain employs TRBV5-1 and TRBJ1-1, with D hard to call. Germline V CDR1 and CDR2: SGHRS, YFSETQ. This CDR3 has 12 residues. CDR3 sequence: CASSGPTDRRIF. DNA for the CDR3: TGCGCCAGCAGTGGACCGACGGACCGGCGTATCTTT. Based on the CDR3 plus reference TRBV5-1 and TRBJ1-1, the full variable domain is KAGVTQTPRYLIKTRGQQVTLSCSPISGHRSVSWYQQTPGQGLQFLFEYFSETQRNKGNFPGRFSGRQFSNSRSEMNVSTLELGDSALYLCASSGPTDRRIFGQGTRLTVV.

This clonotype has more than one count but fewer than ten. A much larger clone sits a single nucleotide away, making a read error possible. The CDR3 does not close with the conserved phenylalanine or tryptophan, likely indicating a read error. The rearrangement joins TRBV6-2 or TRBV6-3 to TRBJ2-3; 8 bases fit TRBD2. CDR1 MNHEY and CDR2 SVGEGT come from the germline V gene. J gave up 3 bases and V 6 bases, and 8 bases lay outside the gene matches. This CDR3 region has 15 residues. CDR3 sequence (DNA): TGTGCCAGCAGCCCAATCGGGGGGGCGACAGATACGCAGTATCTT. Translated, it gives CASSPIGGATDTQYL.

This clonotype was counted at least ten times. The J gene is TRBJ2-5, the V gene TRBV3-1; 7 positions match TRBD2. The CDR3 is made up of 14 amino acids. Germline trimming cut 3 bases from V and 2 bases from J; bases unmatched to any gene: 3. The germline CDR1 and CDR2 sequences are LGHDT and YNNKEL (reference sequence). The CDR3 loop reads CASSHSSGQETQYF. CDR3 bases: TGTGCCAGCAGCCACTCTAGCGGACAAGAGACCCAGTACTTC.

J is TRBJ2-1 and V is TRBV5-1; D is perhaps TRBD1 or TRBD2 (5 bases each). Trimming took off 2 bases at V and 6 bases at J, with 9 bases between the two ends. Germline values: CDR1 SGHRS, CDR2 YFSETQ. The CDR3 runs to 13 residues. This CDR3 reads CASSFGTGNEQFF. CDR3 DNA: TGCGCCAGCAGCTTTGGGACGGGCAATGAGCAGTTCTTC.

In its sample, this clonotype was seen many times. This chain's CDR3 is CASSLHLGGGGDTQYF. The CDR3 bases are TGTGCCAGCAGCTTACACCTCGGCGGGGGAGGGGATACGCAGTATTTT. V gene TRBV13 combines with J gene TRBJ2-3, with TRBD2 matching 7 bases. Germline V gene data show CDR1 as PRHDT and CDR2 as FYEKMQ (reference sequence). V shed 2 bases, J shed 6 bases, and the junction held 11 bases outside the gene matches. The CDR3 has 16 residues.

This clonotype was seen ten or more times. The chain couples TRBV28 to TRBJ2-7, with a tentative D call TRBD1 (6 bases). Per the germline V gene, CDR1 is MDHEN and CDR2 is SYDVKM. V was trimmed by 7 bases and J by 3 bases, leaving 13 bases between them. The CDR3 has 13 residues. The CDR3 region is CASTDRLDYEQYF. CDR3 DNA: TGTGCCAGCACAGACAGGCTCGACTACGAGCAGTACTTC.

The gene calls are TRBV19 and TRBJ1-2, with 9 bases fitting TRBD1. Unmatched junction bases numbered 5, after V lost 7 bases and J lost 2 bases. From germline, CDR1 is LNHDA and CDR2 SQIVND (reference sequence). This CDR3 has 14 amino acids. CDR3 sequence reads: CASTQGQGNYGYTF. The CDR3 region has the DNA TGTGCCAGTACCCAGGGACAGGGAAACTATGGCTACACCTTC.

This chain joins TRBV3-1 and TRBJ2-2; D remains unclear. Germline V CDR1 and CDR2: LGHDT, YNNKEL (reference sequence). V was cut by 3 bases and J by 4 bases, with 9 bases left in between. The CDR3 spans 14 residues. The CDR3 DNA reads TGTGCCAGCAGCCAGGGAATATTCACCGGGGAGCTGTTTTTT. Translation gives CASSQGIFTGELFF.

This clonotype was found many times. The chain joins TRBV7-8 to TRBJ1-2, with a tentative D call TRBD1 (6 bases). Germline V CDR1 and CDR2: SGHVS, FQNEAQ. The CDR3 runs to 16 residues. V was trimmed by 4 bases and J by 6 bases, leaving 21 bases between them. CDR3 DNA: TGTGCCAGCAGCTCGCGAAGAAGGGGGGATCTCCATGGCTACACCTTC. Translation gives CASSSRRRGDLHGYTF.